This is a list of T cell receptor beta chains from one sample in a study of blood T cell repertoires in COVID-19. Sequencing used immunoSEQ multiplex PCR; TCRdb keeps in-frame clones, though not all of them. The sample includes fewer than 70,000 clones, roughly 86% seen only once; the top ten take 16%. The sequencing input was peripheral blood. All receptors come from a man in his forties or fifties with COVID-19, enrolled during active disease. The CDR3 runs from the conserved cysteine through the conserved F or W.

v_gene	j_gene	CDR3aa
TRBV5-4	TRBJ2-4	CASSLAGGQNIQYF
TRBV10-3	TRBJ1-5	CAISNRDQPQHF
TRBV19	TRBJ2-3	CASSALEGIDTQYF
TRBV5-8	TRBJ2-2	CASGSGGGGLTGELFF
TRBV4-2	TRBJ1-2	CASSQDLGGNYGYTF
TRBV5-1	TRBJ1-2	CASSKGPQDNYGYTF
TRBV7-2	TRBJ1-1	CASSRAGPRGGGTEAFF
TRBV27	TRBJ1-3	CARTTGTVSGNTIYF
TRBV6-2/TRBV6-3	TRBJ1-2	CASSYVDYGYTF
TRBV4-2	TRBJ2-5	CASRLTSVQETQYF
TRBV3-1/TRBV3-2	TRBJ1-5	CASSWGGSDDQPQHF
TRBV5-6	TRBJ2-7	CASSLNLLNEQYF
TRBV5-1	TRBJ2-3	CASSTATSGGTDTQYF
TRBV28	TRBJ1-6	CASSPLNSPLHF
TRBV30	TRBJ2-2	CAWSAPGTGNTGELFF
TRBV4-2	TRBJ1-4	CASSQTDVSPREKLFF
TRBV11-3	TRBJ1-1	CASSSYLNTEAFF
TRBV7-2	TRBJ2-1	CASSLERLASNEQFF
TRBV29-1	TRBJ1-1	CSVVGQARAEAFF
TRBV5-1	TRBJ1-6	CASSEQGVYSPLHF
TRBV28	TRBJ1-2	CASSTSYTGYGYTF
TRBV6-6	TRBJ1-2	CASSYTTGGGYTF
TRBV3-1/TRBV3-2	TRBJ1-2	CASSEQASYGYTF
TRBV6-6	TRBJ2-7	CASSPGQGIEQYF
TRBV10-3	TRBJ2-3	CAITSAPGSTSEDTQYF
TRBV29-1	TRBJ2-7	CSVRTSGGARSYEQYF
TRBV6-5	TRBJ1-6	CASSSPGQGHNSPLHF
TRBV27	TRBJ1-6	CASGRTGAVQQGPLHF
TRBV6-5	TRBJ1-2	CASSYEGQGDSYGYTF
TRBV20-1	TRBJ1-2	CSARVAGGYTF
TRBV27	TRBJ1-1	CASSITGTEAFF
TRBV2	TRBJ1-4	CASSNELGINEKLFF
TRBV7-8	TRBJ2-3	CASSYLPLREVDTQYF
TRBV6-1	TRBJ2-5	CASTLAGYETQYF
TRBV27	TRBJ1-3	CASSSTGAGNTIYF
TRBV28	TRBJ1-2	CASSGAGQGAQGYTF
TRBV5-1	TRBJ2-5	CASSLRGFAETQYF
TRBV28	TRBJ2-1	CASLGRSYNEQFF
TRBV5-1	TRBJ2-1	CASSLVYTDNEQFF
TRBV4-1	TRBJ1-2	CASSQGDRGAYGYTF
TRBV28	TRBJ2-5	CASSLRGRYQETQYF